This is a list of T cell receptor beta chains from one sample in a study of T cells in narcolepsy. The table came from immunoSEQ multiplex PCR; TCRdb's copy has only in-frame clones and leaves some out. Of some 30,000 clones in the sample, about nine tenths were seen once. The sample comprised CD45RA- memory CD4+ T cells from PBMCs. The origin of the receptors is a human donor with narcolepsy. The CDR3 runs from the conserved cysteine through the conserved F or W. Fields, in order: J gene, D gene, V gene, clone size, CDR3 DNA, CDR3 protein. A D gene is named only where the DNA matches it firmly. Clone size is stated in some rows and not others, as once, few, many or a class when expanded.

TRBJ1-1,.,TRBV15,.,TGTGCCACCAGCAGAGGTACAGGGAAAGGCACTGAAGCTTTCTTT,CATSRGTGKGTEAFF
TRBJ1-2,.,TRBV10-1,.,TGCGCCAGCAGTGGCCGTCAAGGATCGCGAAAGACCTATGGCTACACCTTC,CASSGRQGSRKTYGYTF
TRBJ2-1,.,TRBV11-3,once,TGTGCCAGCAGCTCAATAATCAATGAGCAGTTCTTC,CASSSIINEQFF
TRBJ2-6,.,TRBV2,once,TGTGCCAGCAGTGCCTATCCCTCTGGGGCCAACGTCCTGACTTTC,CASSAYPSGANVLTF
TRBJ1-4,.,TRBV14,.,TGTGCCAGCAGCCAAGAACGAGGAACTAATGAAAAACTGTCTTTT,CASSQERGTNEKLSF
TRBJ1-1,.,TRBV28,.,TGTGCCAGCAGTTCTCCAGGGACGCGTGGAAGAACTGAAGCTTTCTTT,CASSSPGTRGRTEAFF
TRBJ2-7,.,TRBV29-1,.,TGCAGCGTTAAGGGGGGGGGTACTTCCTACGAGCAGTACTTC,CSVKGGGTSYEQYF
TRBJ1-2,TRBD1,TRBV10-3,.,TGTGCCATCAGTGAGTCATCGGCAGGGGGCTTAATAGATGGCTACACCTTC,CAISESSAGGLIDGYTF
TRBJ1-3,.,TRBV2,.,TGTGCCAGCAGACTCCTCTTCTCTGGAAACACCATATATTTT,CASRLLFSGNTIYF
TRBJ2-7,.,TRBV2,.,TGTGCCAGCAGGGGAGAGGTGGGGGCCAAAGTCGAGCAGTACTTC,CASRGEVGAKVEQYF
TRBJ1-5,.,TRBV6-6,few,TGTGCCAGCAGTTACACGGGGGTCGAACAGCATTTT,CASSYTGVEQHF
TRBJ1-5,.,TRBV28,.,TGTGCCAGCACCCCCGGGACCGGGGGGCCAGGGAGCAATCAGCCCCAGCATTTT,CASTPGTGGPGSNQPQHF
TRBJ1-5,.,TRBV28,.,TGTGCCAGCAGTTTAGCCCTCGGGGGCAATCAGCCCCAGCATTTT,CASSLALGGNQPQHF
TRBJ1-5,.,TRBV19,.,TGTGCCAGTAACCATCCAGGGTCTAGCAATCAGCCCCAGCATTTT,CASNHPGSSNQPQHF
TRBJ2-1,.,TRBV11-3,.,TGTGCCAGCAGCCGGCGGGGGCGGTACAATGAGCAGTTCTTC,CASSRRGRYNEQFF
TRBJ1-2,TRBD1,TRBV7-2,.,TGTGCCAGCAGCTCTACCCTCCAGACAGGGCTACGGAACTATGGCTACACCTTC,CASSSTLQTGLRNYGYTF
TRBJ2-6,.,TRBV19,.,TGTGCCAGTAGTATTGGGGTGCGGGGGGCCAACGTCCTGACTTTC,CASSIGVRGANVLTF
TRBJ2-2,.,TRBV7-6,.,TGTGCCAGCAGCTTAGCGGAGAGCACCGGGGAGCTGTTTTTT,CASSLAESTGELFF
TRBJ2-7,TRBD1,TRBV30,.,TGTGCCTGGACGCAGGGGGCGCACTACGAGCAGTACTTC,CAWTQGAHYEQYF
TRBJ1-1,.,TRBV7-6,once,TGTGCCAGCAGCCCAGGGAGGGGTGACACTGAAGCTTTCTTT,CASSPGRGDTEAFF
TRBJ2-1,TRBD2,TRBV12-5,.,TGTGCTAGTGGTTTGGTTCCTAGCGGGGGGACGAATGAGCAGTTCTTC,CASGLVPSGGTNEQFF
TRBJ2-1,.,TRBV5-6,once,TGTGCCAGCAGCTTGGGGGGCTCCTACAATGAGCAGTTCTTC,CASSLGGSYNEQFF
TRBJ2-1,TRBD1,TRBV7-7,once,TGTGCTAGCAGCAGAGACAGGGCTGGTGAGCAGTTCTTC,CASSRDRAGEQFF
TRBJ1-5,.,TRBV28,.,TGTGCCAGCAGGCTATATGGCAATCAGCCCCAGCATTTT,CASRLYGNQPQHF
TRBJ2-2,.,TRBV2,.,TGTGCCAGCAAGCCCGGAGACTTGAACACCGGGGAGCTGTTTTTT,CASKPGDLNTGELFF
TRBJ2-7,TRBD2,TRBV19,once,TGTGCCAGTAGTGGACTAGCGAATGTCTACGAGCAGTACTTC,CASSGLANVYEQYF
TRBJ2-1,.,TRBV7-3,once,TGTGCCAGCAGCTTAGGAGAATCCTACAATGAGCAGTTCTTC,CASSLGESYNEQFF
TRBJ1-1,.,TRBV5-4,.,TGTGCCAGCAGCTTGGCTGGCACCCACACTGAAGCTTTCTTT,CASSLAGTHTEAFF
TRBJ1-1,.,TRBV7-3,.,TGTGCCAGCAGCTCCGCGAAGGGCGGGATTATGAACACTGAAGCTTTCTTT,CASSSAKGGIMNTEAFF
TRBJ1-6,TRBD1,TRBV4-3,.,TGCGCCAGCAGCCGCAGGACAGGGGATAATTCACCCCTCCACTTT,CASSRRTGDNSPLHF
TRBJ2-5,.,TRBV13,.,TGTGCCAGCAGCTCATCTAGGGCATCCCTAGGAGAGACCCAGTACTTC,CASSSSRASLGETQYF
TRBJ2-5,.,TRBV11-3,.,TGTGCCAGCAGTCTGAATGGGCAGGGGGGGGAGACCCAGTACTTC,CASSLNGQGGETQYF
TRBJ2-7,TRBD2,TRBV7-9,few,TGTGCCAGCAGCGATACTAGCGGGGGGGCCCACGAGCAGTACTTC,CASSDTSGGAHEQYF
TRBJ2-5,.,TRBV7-2,.,TGTGCCAGCAGCTTTTCAGGGAGCGAGACCCAGTACTTC,CASSFSGSETQYF
TRBJ1-5,.,TRBV19,.,TGTGCCAGTAGTATCTTGGCGGGGCGGCGCAATCAGCCCCAGCATTTT,CASSILAGRRNQPQHF
TRBJ2-1,TRBD1,TRBV6-1,.,TGTGCCAGCGAGGGGAGACAGGGGGCGAATGAGCAGTTCTTC,CASEGRQGANEQFF
TRBJ1-3,.,TRBV6-1,.,TGTGCCAGCAGTGACCCATTCTCTGGAAACACCATATATTTT,CASSDPFSGNTIYF
TRBJ1-2,.,TRBV2,.,TGTGCCAGCAGTGAGCTGGCCCGGGGCTACACCTTC,CASSELARGYTF
TRBJ2-3,TRBD2,TRBV5-4,.,TGTGCCAGCTCTAGTGGTCGAGCGGGGAGGACGGGTACGCAGTATTTT,CASSSGRAGRTGTQYF
TRBJ2-7,.,TRBV5-4,.,TGTGCCAGCAGCCCCACCCCGCCGGGTTTCGGCTCCTACGAGCAGTACTTC,CASSPTPPGFGSYEQYF
TRBJ1-3,.,TRBV30,.,TGTGCCTGGAGTGGTCTGGACACCATATATTTT,CAWSGLDTIYF
TRBJ2-2,.,TRBV18,.,TGTGCCAGCTCACCCCGGACAATGAACACCGGGGAGCTGTTTTTT,CASSPRTMNTGELFF
TRBJ2-7,.,TRBV28,.,TGTGCCAGCAGTCTACAGGGATTCGGCTACGAGCAGTACTTC,CASSLQGFGYEQYF
TRBJ1-2,TRBD1,TRBV10-3,.,TGTGCCATCAGTGAGAATCCGGGACAGTCCTTCGGCTACACCTTC,CAISENPGQSFGYTF
TRBJ1-3,.,TRBV7-9,once,TGTGCCAGCAGCCCGAAAGGACGGAACTCTGGAAACACCATATATTTT,CASSPKGRNSGNTIYF
TRBJ2-2,TRBD1,TRBV12-5,.,TGTGCTAGTGGTAGATCGGACAGGAAAAACACCGGGGAGCTGTTTTTT,CASGRSDRKNTGELFF